The 18 T cell receptor beta chains presented below share a single source sample, sequenced in a study of response to subunit inactivated influenza vaccine listed by TCRdb under 2018. The library was produced with RT-PCR. Data came from an Illumina HiSeq 2500. The raw public data were reprocessed by TCRdb itself: fastp quality trimming at Q25, MiXCR clonotype calling, in-frame beta chains only. Under each unique CDR3 protein, matching rows form one entry showing the most common genes and DNA. This sample has under 500,000 distinct CDR3 sequences in its table, and over 9.5% of those were observed once. The top ten hold roughly 12% of the sample. The sample's time point, from its label and the paper: approximately 45 days after influenza vaccine administration. The input for sequencing was PBMCs from blood, taken roughly 46 days after vaccination. The receptors derive from a man aged 45-65 years who received an inactivated influenza vaccine. Donor details come from another sample of the same person, matched by shared clones.

The chain carries TRBV6-1 and TRBJ1-1, with D hard to call. The CDR3 runs 14 residues. Trimming shortened V by 8 bases and J by 4 bases, and 17 bases separated the two germline ends. CDR1 and CDR2 (germline): MNHNS, SASEGT. The CDR3 nucleotides read TGTGCCAGCGAGGCCCGGGATGCGGGCACTGAAGCTTTCTTT. Translation: CASEARDAGTEAFF.

This clonotype was counted between two and nine times. V usage is TRBV7-9 and J usage is TRBJ2-3, with D possibly matching TRBD1 (7 bases). The length of the CDR3 is 16 residues. CDR1 and CDR2 from the germline V gene are SEHNR and FQNEAQ (reference sequence). V lost 4 bases to trimming and J lost 0 bases, with 14 bases between them. In DNA, the CDR3 is TGTGCCAGCAGCTCGCAGACAGGGACTAGCACAGATACGCAGTATTTT. Translated, it gives CASSSQTGTSTDTQYF.

This clonotype was seen many times. V and J are TRBV29-1 and TRBJ1-1, with D uncertain. The length of the CDR3 is 13 residues. The ends were cut back, 0 bases at V and 3 bases at J, with 8 bases in the middle. Germline values: CDR1 SQVTM, CDR2 ANQGSEA. This chain's CDR3 is CSVEDSKYTEAFF. The CDR3 nucleotides read TGCAGCGTTGAAGACAGCAAATACACTGAAGCTTTCTTT.

The chain is built from TRBV4-2 and TRBJ2-2; 9 bases align to TRBD1. V lost 0 bases, J lost 0 bases, and 14 bases stayed unmatched. Germline lookup yields CDR1 LGHNA and CDR2 YNFKEQ. This CDR3 is built from 21 residues. CDR3 region: CASSQDWHRGPENPNTGELFF. Written as DNA, the CDR3 is TGTGCCAGCAGCCAAGATTGGCACAGGGGGCCCGAAAATCCGAACACCGGGGAGCTGTTTTTT.

V is TRBV28 and J is TRBJ1-4, with D maybe TRBD1 (6 bases). The germline CDR1 and CDR2 sequences are MDHEN and SYDVKM. The CDR3 contains 18 residues. Trimming stripped 4 bases from V and 6 bases from J, with 24 bases between. CDR3: CASSSLQQGPPYYEKLFF. The CDR3 DNA follows: TGTGCCAGCAGTTCCCTCCAACAGGGCCCCCCGTATTATGAAAAACTGTTTTTT.

This clonotype has a count of ten or more. This chain links TRBV2 with TRBJ2-1; 8 nucleotides line up with TRBD2. CDR3 length equals 15 residues. CDR1 is SNHLY, CDR2 FYNNEI, per germline. V lost 4 bases, J lost 10 bases, and 12 bases stayed unmatched. CDR3 sequence (DNA): TGTGCCAGCAGTGTGGGTTCGGGAGGGAGCAACGAGCAGTTCTTC. As protein: CASSVGSGGSNEQFF. Full variable domain (rest looked up from reference TRBV2 and TRBJ2-1): EPEVTQTPSHQVTQMGQEVILRCVPISNHLYFYWYRQILGQKVEFLVSFYNNEISEKSEIFDDQFSVERPDGSNFTLKIRSTKLEDSAMYFCASSVGSGGSNEQFFGPGTRLTVL.

This clonotype was observed at least ten times. The rearrangement links TRBV12-3 or TRBV12-4 to TRBJ1-1; no firm D call. The CDR3 is 13 residues long. The V gene lost 6 bases and the J gene lost 5 bases, with 13 bases spanning the gap. CDR3 nucleotide sequence: TGTGCCAGCAGCTTGGCGGTAAGGACTGAAGCTTTCTTT. Translating gives CASSLAVRTEAFF.

This clonotype was observed a few times. This sequence joins TRBV11-2 and TRBJ2-1; tentative D call: TRBD2 (6 bases). The CDR3 spans 16 residues. V lost 4 bases to trimming and J lost 4 bases, with 17 bases between them. From germline, CDR1 is SGHAT and CDR2 FQNNGV. In DNA, the CDR3 is TGTGCCAGCAGCTACGAGGGACTGAGTGTTTACAATGAGCAGTTCTTC. Protein product: CASSYEGLSVYNEQFF.

Many counts were recorded for this clonotype. This chain joins TRBV12-3 or TRBV12-4 and TRBJ2-5; D call uncertain. V was cut by 5 bases and J by 6 bases, with 16 bases left in between. The CDR3 spans 14 residues. As DNA, the CDR3 is TGTGCCAGCAGTCAGCCGGGCCGCAAGAAGACCCAGTACTTC. Its translation: CASSQPGRKKTQYF.

The chain couples TRBV5-1 to TRBJ2-1; D may be TRBD1 or TRBD2 (6 bases each). Per germline, CDR1 SGHRS and CDR2 YFSETQ. This CDR3 is built from 14 residues. Trimming stripped 6 bases from V and 5 bases from J, with 15 bases between. CDR3 sequence: CASILGGGHNEQFF. The CDR3 bases are TGCGCCAGCATCCTTGGAGGGGGGCACAATGAGCAGTTCTTC.

Only a few counts were recorded for this clonotype. V and J are TRBV7-2 and TRBJ2-5; 11 nucleotides match TRBD2. The CDR3 loop spans 16 amino acids. With V trimmed by 4 bases and J by 4 bases, 8 bases remained unmatched. Germline V gives CDR1 SGHTA, CDR2 FQGNSA. CDR3 in DNA: TGTGCCAGCAGCTCTCCTTTCCTAGCGGGAGGAGAGACCCAGTACTTC. This codes for CASSSPFLAGGETQYF.

At least ten counts were recorded for this clonotype. V gene TRBV7-9 combines with J gene TRBJ1-2, with a tentative D call TRBD1 (5 bases). The germline V gene has CDR1 SEHNR and CDR2 FQNEAQ (reference sequence). V shed 4 bases and J shed 4 bases, with 10 bases lying between them. The CDR3 sequence is 13 residues long. CDR3 DNA sequence: TGTGCCAGCAGCTCATCAGGGAGCTATGGCTACACCTTC. Protein: CASSSSGSYGYTF.

This clonotype came up many times. The chain is built from TRBV12-3 or TRBV12-4 and TRBJ1-4; 7 bases are shared with TRBD1. The CDR3 spans 12 residues. Germline trimming cut 6 bases from V and 7 bases from J; bases unmatched to any gene: 2. The CDR3 sequence is CASRRQGEKLFF. DNA for the CDR3: TGTGCCAGCAGACGACAGGGTGAAAAACTGTTTTTT.

This clonotype occurred many times. The chain combines TRBV15 with TRBJ2-3; 10 bases align to TRBD2. CDR1 is LNHNV, CDR2 YYDKDF, per germline (reference sequence). The CDR3 runs to 17 residues. The junction had 6 bases not matched to a gene; V was cut back by 3 bases and J by 0 bases. This CDR3 is CATSSTPGLASTDTQYF. The CDR3 DNA sequence: TGTGCCACCAGCAGTACCCCGGGACTAGCGAGCACAGATACGCAGTATTTT.

V gene TRBV6-2 or TRBV6-3 combines with J gene TRBJ2-1, with 7 nucleotides matching TRBD2. The CDR3 length is 11 residues. CDR1 and CDR2 from the germline V gene are MNHEY and SVGEGT. V shed 6 bases and J 12 bases; nucleotides not matched to a gene: 5. CDR3 coding DNA: TGTGCCAGCAGCTCCTGGGAGGGGCAGTTCTTC. As protein: CASSSWEGQFF.

This CDR3 reads CATRTGKASYGYTF. In DNA form, the CDR3 reads TGTGCCACCCGGACCGGGAAGGCGAGCTATGGCTACACCTTC. This rearrangement joins TRBV10-3 to TRBJ1-2, with no clear D. The CDR3 runs 14 residues. V lost 10 bases, J lost 4 bases, and 19 bases lay in between. Germline CDR1 ENHRY, CDR2 SYGVKD.

The rearrangement links TRBV19 to TRBJ2-2, with D uncertain. Trimming took 5 bases from V and 1 from J, leaving 11 bases between them. Per germline, CDR1 LNHDA and CDR2 SQIVND (reference sequence). The CDR3 totals 15 residues. Here the CDR3 reads CASSPLGRNTGELFF. The CDR3 coding sequence is TGTGCCAGTAGTCCTCTCGGGCGGAACACCGGGGAGCTGTTTTTT.

This chain uses TRBV24-1 with TRBJ2-3, with D maybe TRBD2 (5 bases). Germline V gene data show CDR1 as KGHDR and CDR2 as SFDVKD. V lost 4 bases and J 0 bases, leaving 7 bases between the germline ends. The CDR3 totals 14 residues. The CDR3 nucleotides read TGTGCCACCAGTGACGGCGGGAGCACAGATACGCAGTATTTT. It yields the protein CATSDGGSTDTQYF.